Listed here are 4 T cell receptor beta chains from one sample, sequenced in a study of T cell responses to AZD1222 COVID-19 vaccine. Profiled with immunoSEQ multiplex PCR; TCRdb holds only in-frame clones, not every one. The sample lists 180,000 or so clones; more than 70% were seen once. The material sequenced was peripheral blood, taken 28 days after the second AZD1222 dose. These receptors all stem from an adult who received the AZD1222 COVID-19 vaccine.

The chain combines TRBV28 with TRBJ1-4; no clear D. Trimming removed 2 bases from V and 0 bases from J, with 7 bases in between. In germline, CDR1 is MDHEN, CDR2 SYDVKM. This CDR3 is built from 15 residues. In DNA form, the CDR3 reads TGTGCCAGCAGTTTAGGGTTCGCAACTAATGAAAAACTGTTTTTT. Protein sequence: CASSLGFATNEKLFF.

The rearrangement links TRBV4-3 to TRBJ2-2, with 9 bases lining up with TRBD1. This CDR3 region has 17 residues. J was trimmed by 3 bases and V by 3 bases; bases with no gene match: 8. The germline V gene encodes CDR1 LGHNA and CDR2 YSLEER. The CDR3 DNA reads as TGCGCCAGCAGCCAGGTCACAGGGGGCGATGACACCGGGGAGCTGTTTTTT. It translates to CASSQVTGGDDTGELFF.

CDR3 amino acids: CAPQSGASYNEQFF. In DNA form, the CDR3 reads TGCGCCCCCCAGAGCGGGGCTTCCTACAATGAGCAGTTCTTC. The chain uses TRBV4-1 and TRBJ2-1; 7 bases are a match to TRBD2. Germline-derived CDR1 and CDR2 are MGHRA and YSYEKL. There are 14 residues in the CDR3. Trimming at V came to 11 bases and at J to 1 base, leaving 8 bases not matched to a gene.

This clone was detected only once. The chain is built from TRBV7-2 and TRBJ2-5; 7 nucleotides match TRBD2. The CDR3 has 15 residues. Germline values: CDR1 SGHTA, CDR2 FQGNSA. V shed 5 bases and J 4 bases; nucleotides not matched to a gene: 10. The CDR3 DNA sequence: TGTGCCAGCAGCGCACCTAACGGGGGGAGAGAGACCCAGTACTTC. Its translation: CASSAPNGGRETQYF. The complete variable domain, with remaining parts taken from reference TRBV7-2 and TRBJ2-5, reads GAGVSQSPSNKVTEKGKDVELRCDPISGHTALYWYRQSLGQGLEFLIYFQGNSAPDKSGLPSDRFSAERTGGSVSTLTIQRTQQEDSAVYLCASSAPNGGRETQYFGPGTRLLVL.